A selection of T cell receptor beta chains follows, all from one sample in a study of blood T cell repertoires in COVID-19. Data came from immunoSEQ multiplex PCR; TCRdb stores just in-frame clones and leaves some out. Of some 97,000 clones in the sample, over 65% were seen once. Sequencing used peripheral blood. The receptors here all came from a human donor in a cohort sampled during active COVID-19. CDR3s include the opening cysteine and the closing phenylalanine or tryptophan. The D gene is left open where the match is weak. Not every row has a clone size; where given, it reads once, few, many or a size class.

J gene	D gene	V gene	CDR3 length	clone size	CDR3 DNA	CDR3 protein
TRBJ2-1	TRBD1	TRBV6-5	15	.	TGTGCCAGCAGTCTCCCCTCCGGGACAGGTAATGAGCAGTTCTTC	CASSLPSGTGNEQFF
TRBJ2-1	TRBD2	TRBV13	15	.	TGTGCCAGCAGCCCGCGGACTAGCCCCTACAATGAGCAGTTCTTC	CASSPRTSPYNEQFF
TRBJ1-5	.	TRBV9	15	once	TGTGCCAGCAGCGTTTCGGGATGGGGCAATCAGCCCCAGCATTTT	CASSVSGWGNQPQHF
TRBJ1-1	.	TRBV18	13	few	TGTGCCAGCTCCCAGGGTGGGGACACTGAAGCTTTCTTT	CASSQGGDTEAFF
TRBJ1-5	.	TRBV12-3/TRBV12-4	13	few	TGTGCCAGCAGTCCTACGGAGTCCGGGCCCCAGCATTTT	CASSPTESGPQHF
TRBJ2-3	TRBD2	TRBV2	15	.	TGTGCCAGCAGCCGCGGGGGGGCGGGGACAGATACGCAGTATTTT	CASSRGGAGTDTQYF
TRBJ2-1	TRBD2	TRBV7-8	16	once	TGTGCCAGCAGCTTATACGGGACTAGCGGGAGCTATGAGCAGTTCTTC	CASSLYGTSGSYEQFF
TRBJ2-5	.	TRBV5-4	13	.	TGTGCCAGCAGCCGCGTGGGGGGAGAGACCCAGTACTTC	CASSRVGGETQYF
TRBJ2-1	.	TRBV11-2	11	.	TGTGCCAGCGCACTTCACAATGAGCAGTTCTTC	CASALHNEQFF
TRBJ1-1	TRBD1	TRBV5-1	13	.	TGCGCCAGCATGGGACAGGGAAAAACTGAAGCTTTCTTT	CASMGQGKTEAFF
TRBJ2-3	.	TRBV3-1/TRBV3-2	13	.	TGTGCCAGCAGCCCCTTAAGCACAGATACGCAGTATTTT	CASSPLSTDTQYF
TRBJ2-1	TRBD2	TRBV15	15	.	TGTGCCACCAGCAGAAATAGCGGGGGGGCGGATGAGCAGTTCTTC	CATSRNSGGADEQFF
TRBJ2-6	.	TRBV5-1	17	.	TGCGCCAGCAGCTTGGCGACACGTGGCCTAGGGGCCAACGTCCTGACTTTC	CASSLATRGLGANVLTF
TRBJ1-5	.	TRBV5-1	14	.	TGCGCCAGCAGCTTGTCCGGGTTAGAACAGCCCCAGCATTTT	CASSLSGLEQPQHF
TRBJ2-3	.	TRBV5-4	15	once	TGTGCCAGCAGCTTGCTAAGCGTTCGCACAGATACGCAGTATTTT	CASSLLSVRTDTQYF
TRBJ2-7	.	TRBV5-1	12	.	TGCGCCAGCAGCGGCGACTTCTACGAGCAGTACTTC	CASSGDFYEQYF
TRBJ2-3	.	TRBV5-4	13	.	TGTGCCAGCAGCCCCCCCACAATAGATACGCAGTATTTT	CASSPPTIDTQYF
TRBJ1-5	.	TRBV5-5	14	.	TGTGCCAGCAGCCAGTGGGGGGGAGATCAGCCCCAGCATTTT	CASSQWGGDQPQHF
TRBJ2-7	.	TRBV6-5	13	.	TGTGCCAGCAGTCGGGGGGCGGGGTACGAGCAGTACTTC	CASSRGAGYEQYF
TRBJ1-5	TRBD1	TRBV19	19	few	TGTGCCAGTAGTATAGTATACGGGACAGTACGACCTACTAATCAGCCCCAGCATTTT	CASSIVYGTVRPTNQPQHF
TRBJ1-5	.	TRBV20-1	12	few	TGCAGTGCTAGTTTTGGGGCCCAGCCCCAGCATTTT	CSASFGAQPQHF
TRBJ2-7	TRBD1	TRBV2	15	.	TGTGCCAGCAGTGTAGACAGGGGGGCGTCCTACGAGCAGTACTTC	CASSVDRGASYEQYF
TRBJ1-1	.	TRBV25-1	11	.	TGTGCCAGCAGGAGGAACACTGAAGCTTTCTTT	CASRRNTEAFF
TRBJ1-1	TRBD1	TRBV7-9	15	.	TGTGCCAGCAGCCCCAGGGGGATCATGAACACTGAAGCTTTCTTT	CASSPRGIMNTEAFF
TRBJ2-7	TRBD2	TRBV6-5	15	.	TGTGCCAGCAGTTACTCCGGCGGGGGGGAGTACGAGCAGTACTTC	CASSYSGGGEYEQYF
TRBJ2-1	.	TRBV7-2	18	.	TGTGCCAGCAGCCGGGTGTTTGCGGGGTCGTTGTCCTACAATGAGCAGTTCTTC	CASSRVFAGSLSYNEQFF
TRBJ2-1	.	TRBV6-5	14	.	TGTGCCAGCAGTTGGGGGCTACAGTACAATGAGCAGTTCTTC	CASSWGLQYNEQFF
TRBJ2-5	.	TRBV5-1	16	few	TGCGCCAGCAGCCCTGGGACACTTTGGGGACAAGAGACCCAGTACTTC	CASSPGTLWGQETQYF
TRBJ1-2	.	TRBV5-6	13	.	TGTGCCAGCAGCTTGGAGAGGTCCTATGGCTACACCTTC	CASSLERSYGYTF
TRBJ1-3	.	TRBV18	16	.	TGTGCCAGCTCCCTTACCCAGACAGGATCTGGAAACACCATATATTTT	CASSLTQTGSGNTIYF
TRBJ2-3	TRBD2	TRBV5-1	17	.	TGCGCCAGCAGCTTGGTGGTAGCGGGAGTAGGGACAGATACGCAGTATTTT	CASSLVVAGVGTDTQYF
TRBJ2-2	.	TRBV4-3	15	.	TGCGCCAGCAGCCAAGGGCTAGCTTCCACCGGGGAGCTGTTTTTT	CASSQGLASTGELFF
TRBJ2-1	TRBD2	TRBV12-3/TRBV12-4	13	.	TGTGCCAGCAAAGGACTAGCGGGATCTGGGCAGTTCTTC	CASKGLAGSGQFF
TRBJ2-3	.	TRBV18	14	.	TGTGCCAGCTCACAAAGTACAGGGAGAGATACGCAGTATTTT	CASSQSTGRDTQYF
TRBJ1-3	.	TRBV3-1/TRBV3-2	14	.	TGTGCCAGCACCACCGGGACAACTGGAAACACCATATATTTT	CASTTGTTGNTIYF
TRBJ1-6	TRBD1	TRBV5-1	15	few	TGCGCCAGCAGCTTGGCGGTCAGGGGGAATTCACCCCTCCACTTT	CASSLAVRGNSPLHF
TRBJ1-5	.	TRBV12-3/TRBV12-4	13	few	TGTGCCAGCTGGTGGGGAGTGAATCAGCCCCAGCATTTT	CASWWGVNQPQHF
TRBJ1-3	TRBD1	TRBV5-1	15	.	TGCGCCAGCAGCCTGGGACAGAGTTATGGAAACACCATATATTTT	CASSLGQSYGNTIYF
TRBJ1-3	TRBD1	TRBV18	17	few	TGTGCCAGCTCACCTCTCGCCGACAGGGGCTCTGGAAACACCATATATTTT	CASSPLADRGSGNTIYF
TRBJ2-5	TRBD1	TRBV9	16	.	TGTGCCAGCAGCGTAGGGGACAGGGGGGGACAAGAGACCCAGTACTTC	CASSVGDRGGQETQYF
TRBJ2-5	TRBD2	TRBV11-2	14	.	TGTGCCAGCAGCCTGGGGACTAGGAAGGAGACCCAGTACTTC	CASSLGTRKETQYF
TRBJ2-5	TRBD2	TRBV5-5	15	.	TGTGCCAGCAGCCCCCACCCACTAGCGTCCGAGACCCAGTACTTC	CASSPHPLASETQYF